A single sample is the source of the 24 T cell receptor beta chains below, sequenced in a study of T cells in Graves' hyperthyroidism and ophthalmopathy. RNA transcripts provided the source from which TCR beta CDR3 regions were amplified. The HTBI primer set drove a first-round RT-PCR of the TCR CDR3. TCRdb re-derived calls from the multiplex PCR reads in MiXCR, one entry per CDR3 protein. The repertoire consists of about 350,000 distinct CDR3 sequences, with around a sixth occurring once and the leading ten covering 15%. The sample consisted of blood. The receptor set was obtained from a woman between 35 and 50 years old with Graves' ophthalmopathy.

This clonotype appeared many times. The J gene is TRBJ2-5, the V gene TRBV20-1, with 8 bases aligning to TRBD2. The CDR3 consists of 19 residues. Per germline, CDR1 DFQATT and CDR2 SNEGSKA (reference sequence). V trimming: 5 bases; J trimming: 3 bases; junction bases outside the gene matches: 23. The CDR3 protein is CSAPRQRSGSLLEKETQYF. The DNA for the CDR3 is TGCAGTGCTCCAAGGCAACGCAGCGGGAGTCTTTTGGAGAAAGAGACCCAGTACTTC.

This clonotype has a count of ten or more. This rearrangement joins TRBV6-5 to TRBJ1-3; no definite D call. V lost 5 bases and J lost 0, with 11 bases in between. The CDR3 runs 15 residues. Germline V CDR1 and CDR2: MNHEY, SVGAGI. The CDR3 loop reads CASSHDPSSGNTIYF. The DNA of the CDR3 is TGTGCCAGCAGTCACGACCCTAGCTCTGGAAACACCATATATTTT.

The sample holds many counts of this clonotype. This chain uses TRBV5-4 with TRBJ2-5; 12 bases are a match to TRBD2. Germline CDR1 reads SGHNT; CDR2 reads YYREEE (reference sequence). V was pared by 3 bases and J by 6 bases, with 15 bases of the junction left unmatched. The CDR3 length is 18 residues. CDR3 protein: CASSSGLAGPWPLQTQYF. CDR3 nucleotides: TGTGCCAGCAGCTCTGGACTAGCGGGACCTTGGCCCCTACAGACCCAGTACTTC. Drawing the rest from reference TRBV5-4 and TRBJ2-5, the complete variable domain is ETGVTQSPTHLIKTRGQQVTLRCSSQSGHNTVSWYQQALGQGPQFIFQYYREEENGRGNFPPRFSGLQFPNYSSELNVNALELDDSALYLCASSSGLAGPWPLQTQYFGPGTRLLVL.

The chain has TRBV20-1 and TRBJ2-7; a weak D match, TRBD2 (6 bases). Trimming cost V 3 bases and J 6 bases, with 15 bases left between them. Germline V CDR1 and CDR2: DFQATT, SNEGSKA (reference sequence). This CDR3 is built from 13 residues. The CDR3, as DNA: TGCAGTGCTAGGGGGGGAACTGGGGGCGAGCAGTACTTC. Its translation is CSARGGTGGEQYF.

This clonotype was seen at least ten times. V is TRBV7-2 and J is TRBJ1-5; D is perhaps TRBD1 (6 bases). Germline CDR1 and CDR2: SGHTA and FQGNSA. This CDR3 is built from 16 residues. The V and J ends lost 0 bases and 0 bases respectively, with 9 bases between them. The CDR3 sequence is CASSLAGGHSNQPQHF. The CDR3 DNA reads TGTGCCAGCAGCTTAGCAGGGGGGCATAGCAATCAGCCCCAGCATTTT.

This clonotype has a handful of counts. This chain joins TRBV13 and TRBJ1-1; no clear D gene. In germline, CDR1 is PRHDT, CDR2 FYEKMQ (reference sequence). This CDR3 comprises 15 residues. V lost 5 bases to trimming and J lost 4 bases, with 17 bases between them. For the CDR3, the DNA is TGTGCCAGCAGCCGGCCCCCCCCCGGAATCACTGAAGCTTTCTTT. Protein sequence: CASSRPPPGITEAFF.

This clonotype has a handful of counts. The CDR3 DNA is TGTGCCTACGGGGGCAGGCGGAACTACGAGCAGTACTTC. This encodes CAYGGRRNYEQYF. The V gene is TRBV30, the J gene TRBJ2-7; D is perhaps TRBD1 or TRBD2 (6 bases each). The CDR3 spans 13 residues. CDR1 GTSNPN and CDR2 SVGIG come from the germline V gene (reference sequence). Trimming removed 7 bases at V and 3 bases at J, with 16 bases between.

This clonotype appeared many times. The genes are TRBV19 and TRBJ1-2; TRBD1 matches at 7 bases. CDR1 LNHDA and CDR2 SQIVND come from the germline V gene (reference sequence). This CDR3 has 12 amino acids. Germline trimming cut 7 bases from V and 8 bases from J; bases unmatched to any gene: 7. The DNA of the CDR3 is TGTGCCAGTATCGACAGGGCTTCCGGCTACACCTTC. This translates into CASIDRASGYTF.

The rearrangement uses TRBV13 and TRBJ2-5; 7 bases are a match to TRBD1. V trimming: 5 bases; J trimming: 3 bases; junction bases outside the gene matches: 9. The CDR3 is made up of 15 amino acids. CDR1 and CDR2 from the germline V gene are PRHDT and FYEKMQ (reference sequence). In DNA, the CDR3 is TGTGCCAGCAGCGGAAACAGGGGACCCGAAGAGACCCAGTACTTC. Its translation is CASSGNRGPEETQYF.

This clonotype has ten or more counts. This chain links TRBV6-1 with TRBJ1-3; D is perhaps TRBD1 (5 bases). The CDR3 has 16 amino acids. Germline CDR1 MNHNS, CDR2 SASEGT. V lost 0 bases and J lost 2, with 11 bases in between. CDR3 protein: CASSEAQGVTGNTIYF. The CDR3 DNA reads as TGTGCCAGCAGTGAAGCGCAAGGGGTAACTGGAAACACCATATATTTT.

The CDR3 loop is CASSFATGGETQYF. The CDR3 DNA reads as TGTGCCAGCAGCTTCGCCACAGGAGGCGAGACCCAGTACTTC. The chain is built from TRBV11-3 and TRBJ2-5, with D possibly being TRBD1 or TRBD2 (5 bases each). This CDR3 is built from 14 residues. Germline values: CDR1 SGHNT, CDR2 YENEEA. V shed 3 bases and J shed 5 bases, with 13 bases lying between them. The variable domain in full, completed from reference TRBV11-3 and TRBJ2-5, reads EAGVVQSPRYKIIEKKQPVAFWCNPISGHNTLYWYLQNLGQGPELLIRYENEEAVDDSQLPKDRFSAERLKGVDSTLKIQPAELGDSAVYLCASSFATGGETQYFGPGTRLLVL.

This clonotype has ten or more counts. The CDR3 DNA reads TGCGCCAGCAGCCAGTCATACCCCCAACTAGCGGGACCGACCTACGAGCAGTACTTC. Translation: CASSQSYPQLAGPTYEQYF. V usage is TRBV4-1 and J usage is TRBJ2-7; 10 bases line up with TRBD2. The junction had 16 bases not matched to a gene; V was cut back by 3 bases and J by 2 bases. CDR1 and CDR2 from the germline V gene are MGHRA and YSYEKL. The CDR3 length is 19 residues.

The V and J genes are TRBV7-9 and TRBJ2-7; 10 nucleotides align to TRBD2. Germline V CDR1 and CDR2: SEHNR, FQNEAQ (reference sequence). The CDR3 loop spans 15 amino acids. V was clipped by 4 bases and J by 4 bases; unmatched bases: 7. DNA of the CDR3: TGTGCCAGCAGCTCCCAAGCGGGAGGGCCGTACGAGCAGTACTTC. Its translation is CASSSQAGGPYEQYF. Filled out from reference TRBV7-9 and TRBJ2-7, the complete variable domain reads DTGVSQNPRHKITKRGQNVTFRCDPISEHNRLYWYRQTLGQGPEFLTYFQNEAQLEKSRLLSDRFSAERPKGSFSTLEIQRTEQGDSAMYLCASSSQAGGPYEQYFGPGTRLTVT.

This clonotype was recorded many times. V and J are TRBV28 and TRBJ1-1, with D possibly being TRBD1 (6 bases). V lost 3 bases and J 10 bases, leaving 15 bases between the germline ends. Germline CDR1 MDHEN, CDR2 SYDVKM. This CDR3 contains 13 residues. The CDR3 DNA reads as TGTGCCAGCAGTTTTCGGGGGGGGGCTGGAGCTTTCTTT. This gives the protein CASSFRGGAGAFF.

This clonotype was detected ten times or more. CDR3 nucleotide sequence: TGTGCCAGCAGCTTTGCGGCGGGATCCTACGAGCAGTACTTC. Its translation: CASSFAAGSYEQYF. The V call is TRBV13, the J call TRBJ2-7; D may be TRBD2 (6 bases). Trimming took off 3 bases at V and 1 base at J, with 10 bases between the two ends. Germline V CDR1 and CDR2: PRHDT, FYEKMQ (reference sequence). This CDR3 region has 14 residues.

This clonotype was observed at least ten times. The V call is TRBV28, the J call TRBJ2-7; 9 bases map to TRBD2. CDR1 is MDHEN, CDR2 SYDVKM, per germline. J was trimmed by 7 bases and V by 2 bases; bases with no gene match: 9. This CDR3 is built from 15 residues. This chain's CDR3 is CASSLGTSPLGEQYF. The CDR3 DNA follows: TGTGCCAGCAGTTTAGGGACTAGCCCTTTAGGTGAGCAGTACTTC.

The chain carries TRBV11-2 and TRBJ2-7, with 10 bases matching TRBD1. The V gene end was trimmed by 5 bases and the J gene end by 2 bases; junction bases not matched to a gene: 12. CDR1 and CDR2 from the germline V gene are SGHAT and FQNNGV. The CDR3 is 17 residues long. The CDR3 DNA sequence: TGTGCCAGCAGCCTAAGACTCGGGACAGGGGCGACCTACGAGCAGTACTTC. As protein: CASSLRLGTGATYEQYF.

This clonotype has ten or more counts. This chain uses TRBV5-1 with TRBJ2-2; TRBD2 might be the D (5 bases). CDR1 is SGHRS, CDR2 YFSETQ, per germline. This CDR3 spans 16 amino acids. V lost 1 base and J 0 bases, leaving 10 bases between the germline ends. CDR3 bases: TGCGCCAGCAGCTTGAACGCGGGCTCGAACACCGGGGAGCTGTTTTTT. Translation: CASSLNAGSNTGELFF.

This clonotype occurred many times. CDR3 DNA sequence: TGTGCCTGGAGTGTAGGAGTCCTTGAAAACACCATATATTTT. It translates to CAWSVGVLENTIYF. This chain connects TRBV30 to TRBJ1-3; the D is unclear. Germline CDR1 GTSNPN, CDR2 SVGIG (reference sequence). This CDR3 is 14 amino acids long. V was cut by 0 bases and J by 6 bases, with 12 bases left in between.

At least ten counts were recorded for this clonotype. The chain has TRBV6-2 or TRBV6-3 and TRBJ1-2; D gene ambiguous. The germline V and J ends were trimmed by 6 bases and 5 bases, with 10 bases remaining between them. The length of the CDR3 is 12 residues. CDR1 is MNHEY and CDR2 is SVGEGT in the germline V gene. The CDR3 sequence is CASSPGEYGYTF. The CDR3 region has the DNA TGTGCCAGCAGCCCTGGGGAATATGGCTACACCTTC.

A word on this clonotype: This may arise from a read error, as a much more abundant clone is one base away. J is TRBJ1-5 and V is TRBV6-1; TRBD1 might be the D (5 bases). CDR1 and CDR2 (germline): MNHNS, SASEGT. Trimming took off 7 bases at V and 7 bases at J, with 17 bases between the two ends. CDR3 length equals 14 residues. The CDR3 region is CASTKVGGWQPQHF. CDR3 DNA sequence: TGTGCCAGCACCAAGGTTGGGGGGTGGCAGCCCCAGCATTTT.

This clonotype was picked up many times. The V and J genes are TRBV12-3 or TRBV12-4 and TRBJ2-7; weak D call: TRBD1 (5 bases). V lost 1 base, J lost 3 bases, and 7 bases lay in between. This CDR3 region has 13 residues. CDR3 coding DNA: TGTGCCAGCAGTTTAGTCAGGGACTACGAGCAGTACTTC. Amino acids: CASSLVRDYEQYF.

This clonotype was picked up many times. The genes are TRBV28 and TRBJ1-1; D remains ambiguous. This CDR3 contains 15 residues. Looked up from germline, CDR1 is MDHEN and CDR2 is SYDVKM. Trimming removed 3 bases at V and 0 bases at J, with 11 bases between. This chain's CDR3 is CASSFSPVMNTEAFF. The CDR3 DNA is TGTGCCAGCAGTTTCTCCCCCGTTATGAACACTGAAGCTTTCTTT.

This clonotype appeared many times. J is TRBJ2-7 and V is TRBV4-3; no firm D call. This CDR3 spans 13 amino acids. Germline V CDR1 and CDR2: LGHNA, YSLEER. Between the trimmed V and J ends, which lost 3 bases and 4 bases, there was a span of 10 bases. In DNA form, the CDR3 reads TGCGCCAGCAGCCACACAGCCCGGTACGAGCAGTACTTC. Translated, it gives CASSHTARYEQYF.